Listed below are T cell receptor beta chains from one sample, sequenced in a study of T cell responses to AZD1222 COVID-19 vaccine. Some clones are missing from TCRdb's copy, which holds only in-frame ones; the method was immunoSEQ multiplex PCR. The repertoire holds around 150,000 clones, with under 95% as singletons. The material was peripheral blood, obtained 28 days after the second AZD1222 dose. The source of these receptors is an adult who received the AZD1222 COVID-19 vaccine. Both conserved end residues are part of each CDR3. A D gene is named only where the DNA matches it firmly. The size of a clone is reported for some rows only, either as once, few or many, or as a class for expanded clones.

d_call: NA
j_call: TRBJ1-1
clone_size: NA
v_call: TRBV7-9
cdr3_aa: CASSLSPDTEAFF
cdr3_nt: TGTGCCAGCAGCTTATCGCCAGACACTGAAGCTTTCTTT

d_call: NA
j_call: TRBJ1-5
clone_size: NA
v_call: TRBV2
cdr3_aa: CASRGGGGPTQHF
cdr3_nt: TGTGCCAGCAGGGGGGGCGGCGGCCCCACCCAGCATTTT

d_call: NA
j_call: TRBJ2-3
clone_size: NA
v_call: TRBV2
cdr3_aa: CASSELVRVAQYF
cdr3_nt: TGTGCCAGCAGTGAACTGGTCAGGGTGGCGCAGTATTTT

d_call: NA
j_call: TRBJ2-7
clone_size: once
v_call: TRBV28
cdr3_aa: CASDGLGSYEQYF
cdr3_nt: TGTGCCAGCGACGGGCTTGGCTCCTACGAGCAGTACTTC

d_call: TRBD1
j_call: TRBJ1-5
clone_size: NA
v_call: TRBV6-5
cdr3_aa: CASSYGTGSNQPQHF
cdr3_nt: TGTGCCAGCAGTTACGGGACAGGGAGCAATCAGCCCCAGCATTTT

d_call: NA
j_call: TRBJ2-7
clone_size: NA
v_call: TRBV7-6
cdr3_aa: CASSLGAGGSSYEQYF
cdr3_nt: TGTGCCAGCAGCTTAGGTGCAGGCGGTTCCTCCTACGAGCAGTACTTC

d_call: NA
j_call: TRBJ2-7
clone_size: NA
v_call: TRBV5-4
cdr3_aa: CASSRDNFYEQYF
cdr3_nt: TGTGCCAGCAGCCGGGACAATTTTTACGAGCAGTACTTC

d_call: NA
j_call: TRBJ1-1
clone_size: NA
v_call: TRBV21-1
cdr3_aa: CASSIVRQGAFGNTEAFF
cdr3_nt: TGTGCCAGCAGCATTGTAAGACAGGGGGCTTTCGGGAACACTGAAGCTTTCTTT

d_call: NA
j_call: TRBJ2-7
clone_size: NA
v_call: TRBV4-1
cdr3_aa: CASSQAGSGGYEQYF
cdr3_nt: TGCGCCAGCAGCCAAGCGGGTTCTGGGGGCTACGAGCAGTACTTC

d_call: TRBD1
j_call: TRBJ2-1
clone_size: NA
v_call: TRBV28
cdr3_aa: CASSPDRETYNEQFF
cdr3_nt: TGTGCCAGCAGCCCAGACAGGGAGACCTACAATGAGCAGTTCTTC

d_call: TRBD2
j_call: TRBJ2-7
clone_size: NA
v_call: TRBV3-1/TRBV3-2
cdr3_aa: CASSQGLAASYEQYF
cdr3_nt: TGTGCCAGCAGCCAAGGACTAGCGGCCTCCTACGAGCAGTACTTC

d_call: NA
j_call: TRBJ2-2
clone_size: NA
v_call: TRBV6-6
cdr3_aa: CASSFSTFTGELFF
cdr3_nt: TGTGCCAGCAGTTTCTCGACATTCACCGGGGAGCTGTTTTTT

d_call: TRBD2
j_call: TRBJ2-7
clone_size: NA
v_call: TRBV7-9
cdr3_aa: CASSETSGRPYEQYF
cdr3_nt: TGTGCCAGCAGCGAAACTAGCGGGAGGCCCTACGAGCAGTACTTC